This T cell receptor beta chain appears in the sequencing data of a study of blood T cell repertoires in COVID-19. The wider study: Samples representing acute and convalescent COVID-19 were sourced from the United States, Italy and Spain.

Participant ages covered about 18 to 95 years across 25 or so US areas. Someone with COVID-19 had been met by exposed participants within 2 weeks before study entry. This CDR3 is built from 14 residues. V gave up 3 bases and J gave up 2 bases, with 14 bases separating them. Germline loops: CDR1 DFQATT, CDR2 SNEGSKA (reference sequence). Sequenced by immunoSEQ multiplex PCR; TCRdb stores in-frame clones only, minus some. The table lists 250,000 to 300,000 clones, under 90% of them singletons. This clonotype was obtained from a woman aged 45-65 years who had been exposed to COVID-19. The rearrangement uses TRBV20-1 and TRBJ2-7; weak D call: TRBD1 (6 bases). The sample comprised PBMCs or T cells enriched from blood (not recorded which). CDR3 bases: TGCAGTGCTAGTACAGGGACCTCGGCCTACGAGCAGTACTTC. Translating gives CSASTGTSAYEQYF.